The T cell receptor beta chain under discussion was sequenced for a study of blood T cell repertoires in COVID-19. Study context: The United States, Italy and Spain supplied acute and convalescent COVID-19 samples. Nucleic acid was either cDNA or gDNA, and it came from T cells, B-cell-depleted T cells, or PBMCs.

In the study's own analysis: Nucleated cell number was recorded as an estimate derived from reference gene primer amplification. The repertoire was sequenced with immunoSEQ multiplex PCR; TCRdb's copy has only in-frame clones and lacks some. The V and J calls and clone size were taken over from that table, and D and trimming were inferred from the DNA. The table shows around 67,000 clones, with around four fifths occurring only once. Per the germline V gene, CDR1 is SGHRS and CDR2 is YFSETQ. Trimming took off 4 bases at V and 1 base at J, with 8 bases between the two ends. This CDR3 region has 13 residues.

The chain combines TRBV5-1 with TRBJ2-5; D unresolved. The clonotype was recovered from a man aged 70-80 years with acute or convalescent COVID-19. Input material: peripheral blood. DNA of the CDR3: TGCGCCAGCAGCGCCGGGTCCCAAGAGACCCAGTACTTC. Its protein product is CASSAGSQETQYF.